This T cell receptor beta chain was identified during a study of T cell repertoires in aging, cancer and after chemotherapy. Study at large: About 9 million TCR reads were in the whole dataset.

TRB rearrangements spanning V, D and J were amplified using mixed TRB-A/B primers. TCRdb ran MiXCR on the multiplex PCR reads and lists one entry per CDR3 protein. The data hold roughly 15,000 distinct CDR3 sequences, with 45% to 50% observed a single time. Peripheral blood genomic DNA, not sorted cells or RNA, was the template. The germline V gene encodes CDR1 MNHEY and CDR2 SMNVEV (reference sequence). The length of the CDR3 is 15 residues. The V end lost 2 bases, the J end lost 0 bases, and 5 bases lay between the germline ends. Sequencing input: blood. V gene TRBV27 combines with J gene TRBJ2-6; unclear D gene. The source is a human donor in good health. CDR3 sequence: CASSLKNSGANVLTF. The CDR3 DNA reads TGTGCCAGCAGTTTAAAGAACTCTGGGGCCAACGTCCTGACTTTC.